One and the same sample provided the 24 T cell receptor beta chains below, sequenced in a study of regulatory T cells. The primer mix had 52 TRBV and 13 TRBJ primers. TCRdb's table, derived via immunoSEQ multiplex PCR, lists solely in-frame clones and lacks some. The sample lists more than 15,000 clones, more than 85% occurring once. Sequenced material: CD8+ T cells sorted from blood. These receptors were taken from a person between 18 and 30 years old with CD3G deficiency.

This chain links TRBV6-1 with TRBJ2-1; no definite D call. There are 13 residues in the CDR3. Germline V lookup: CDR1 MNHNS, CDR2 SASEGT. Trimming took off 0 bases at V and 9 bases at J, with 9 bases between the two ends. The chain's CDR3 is CASSEAVRAEQFF. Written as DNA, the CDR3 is TGTGCCAGCAGTGAAGCGGTACGGGCTGAGCAGTTCTTC.

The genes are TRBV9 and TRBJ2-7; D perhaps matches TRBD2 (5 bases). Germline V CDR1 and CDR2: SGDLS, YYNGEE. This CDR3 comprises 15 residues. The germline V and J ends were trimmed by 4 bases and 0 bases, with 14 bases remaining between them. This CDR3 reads CASSPSGFVSYEQYF. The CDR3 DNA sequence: TGTGCCAGCAGCCCCTCGGGGTTTGTCTCCTACGAGCAGTACTTC.

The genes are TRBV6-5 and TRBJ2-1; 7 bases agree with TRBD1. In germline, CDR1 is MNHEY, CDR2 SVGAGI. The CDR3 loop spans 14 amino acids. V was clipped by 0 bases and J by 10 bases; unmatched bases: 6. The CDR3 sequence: CASSYSGQKGEQFF. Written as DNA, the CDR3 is TGTGCCAGCAGTTACTCGGGACAGAAGGGAGAGCAGTTCTTC.

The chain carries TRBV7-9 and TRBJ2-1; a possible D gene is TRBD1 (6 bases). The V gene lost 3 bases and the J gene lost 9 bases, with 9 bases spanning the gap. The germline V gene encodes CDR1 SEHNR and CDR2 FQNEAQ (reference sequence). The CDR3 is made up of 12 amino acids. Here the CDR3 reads CASSFAGAEQFF. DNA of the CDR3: TGTGCCAGCAGCTTTGCAGGGGCTGAGCAGTTCTTC.

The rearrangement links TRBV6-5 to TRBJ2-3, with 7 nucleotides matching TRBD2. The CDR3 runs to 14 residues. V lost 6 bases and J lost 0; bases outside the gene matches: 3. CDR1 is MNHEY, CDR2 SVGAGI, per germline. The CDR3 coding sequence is TGTGCCAGCAGCGGGGGGACTAGCACAGATACGCAGTATTTT. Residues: CASSGGTSTDTQYF.

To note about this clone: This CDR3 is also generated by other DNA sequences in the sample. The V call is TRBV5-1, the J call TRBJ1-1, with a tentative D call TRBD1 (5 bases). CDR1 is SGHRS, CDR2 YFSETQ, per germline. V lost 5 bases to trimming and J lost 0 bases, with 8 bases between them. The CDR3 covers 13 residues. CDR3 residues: CASRSGLNTEAFF. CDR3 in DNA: TGCGCCAGCAGGTCAGGGCTGAACACTGAAGCTTTCTTT.

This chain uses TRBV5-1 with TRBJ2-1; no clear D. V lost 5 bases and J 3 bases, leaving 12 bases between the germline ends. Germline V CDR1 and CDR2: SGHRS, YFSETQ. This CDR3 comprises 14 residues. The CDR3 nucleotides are TGCGCCAGCAGTTGGCAGGACCTCTACAATGAGCAGTTCTTC. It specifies CASSWQDLYNEQFF.

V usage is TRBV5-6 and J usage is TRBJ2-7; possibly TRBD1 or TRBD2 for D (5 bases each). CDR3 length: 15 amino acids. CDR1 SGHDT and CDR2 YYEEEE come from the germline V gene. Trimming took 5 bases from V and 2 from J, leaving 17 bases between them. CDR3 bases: TGTGCCAGCAGTTTCGGGACCTCGAGGGCCTACGAGCAGTACTTC. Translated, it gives CASSFGTSRAYEQYF.

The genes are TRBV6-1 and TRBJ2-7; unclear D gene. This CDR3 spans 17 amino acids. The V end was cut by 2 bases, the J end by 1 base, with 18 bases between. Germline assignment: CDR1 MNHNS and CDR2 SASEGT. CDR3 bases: TGTGCCAGCAGTGAATGGTCAGCCCCAGTAAGGTCCTACGAGCAGTACTTC. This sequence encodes CASSEWSAPVRSYEQYF.

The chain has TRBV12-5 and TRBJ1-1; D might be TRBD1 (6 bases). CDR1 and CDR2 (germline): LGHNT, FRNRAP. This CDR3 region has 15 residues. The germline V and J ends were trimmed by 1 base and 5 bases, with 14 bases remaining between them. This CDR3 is CASGLGTGSQTEAFF. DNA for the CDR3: TGTGCTAGTGGTTTGGGAACAGGGTCACAAACTGAAGCTTTCTTT.

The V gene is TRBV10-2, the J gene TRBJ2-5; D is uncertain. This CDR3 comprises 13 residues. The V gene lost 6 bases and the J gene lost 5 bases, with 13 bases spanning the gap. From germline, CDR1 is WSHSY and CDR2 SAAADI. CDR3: CASRTYAEETQYF. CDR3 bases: TGCGCCAGCAGGACTTATGCGGAGGAGACCCAGTACTTC.

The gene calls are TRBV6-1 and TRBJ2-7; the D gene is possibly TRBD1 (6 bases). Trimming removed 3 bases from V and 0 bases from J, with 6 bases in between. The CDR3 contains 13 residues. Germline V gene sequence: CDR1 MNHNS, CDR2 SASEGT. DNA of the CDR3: TGTGCCAGCAGTGAGACAGGCTCCTACGAGCAGTACTTC. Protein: CASSETGSYEQYF.

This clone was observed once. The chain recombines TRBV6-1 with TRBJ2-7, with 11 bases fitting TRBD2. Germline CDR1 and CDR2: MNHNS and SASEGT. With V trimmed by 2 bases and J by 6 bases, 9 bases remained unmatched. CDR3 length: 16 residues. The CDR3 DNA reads TGTGCCAGCAGTGAACTGGTAGCGGGAGGGCAGGGCGAGCAGTACTTC. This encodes CASSELVAGGQGEQYF.

The CDR3 is CASSFQVGRGTEAFF. The DNA of the CDR3 is TGTGCCAGCAGCTTTCAAGTCGGCCGAGGCACTGAAGCTTTCTTT. The rearrangement links TRBV5-6 to TRBJ1-1; D unresolved. The CDR3 is 15 residues long. V was shortened by 2 bases and J by 4 bases, with 15 bases between the two germline ends. Germline lookup yields CDR1 SGHDT and CDR2 YYEEEE.

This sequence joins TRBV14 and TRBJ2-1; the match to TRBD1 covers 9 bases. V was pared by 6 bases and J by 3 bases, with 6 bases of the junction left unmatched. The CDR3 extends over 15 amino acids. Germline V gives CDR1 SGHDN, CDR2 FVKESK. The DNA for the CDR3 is TGTGCCAGCAGACAGACAGGGGGTATCTACAATGAGCAGTTCTTC. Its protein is CASRQTGGIYNEQFF.

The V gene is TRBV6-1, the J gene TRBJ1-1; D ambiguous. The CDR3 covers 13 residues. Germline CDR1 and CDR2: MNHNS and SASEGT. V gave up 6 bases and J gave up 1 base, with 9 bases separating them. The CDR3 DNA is TGTGCCAGCAGAGGGCAGAAGAACACTGAAGCTTTCTTT. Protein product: CASRGQKNTEAFF.

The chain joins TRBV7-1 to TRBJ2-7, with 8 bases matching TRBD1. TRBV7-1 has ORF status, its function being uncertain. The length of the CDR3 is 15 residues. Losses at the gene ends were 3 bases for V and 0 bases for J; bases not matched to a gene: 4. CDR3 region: CASSSRQGSSYEQYF. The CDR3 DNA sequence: TGTGCCAGCAGCTCCCGACAGGGGAGCTCCTACGAGCAGTACTTC.

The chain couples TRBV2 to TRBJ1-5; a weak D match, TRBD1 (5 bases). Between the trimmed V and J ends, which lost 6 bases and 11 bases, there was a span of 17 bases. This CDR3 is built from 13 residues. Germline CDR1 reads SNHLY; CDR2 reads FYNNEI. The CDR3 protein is CASRGTEREAQHF. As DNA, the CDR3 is TGTGCCAGCAGAGGGACGGAGAGGGAAGCCCAGCATTTT.

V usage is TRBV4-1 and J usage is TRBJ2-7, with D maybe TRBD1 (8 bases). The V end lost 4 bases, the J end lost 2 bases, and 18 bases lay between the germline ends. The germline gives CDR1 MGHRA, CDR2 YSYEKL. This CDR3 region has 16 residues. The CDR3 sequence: CASSLREAGGPYEQYF. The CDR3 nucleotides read TGCGCCAGCAGCCTTCGGGAGGCAGGGGGCCCCTACGAGCAGTACTTC.

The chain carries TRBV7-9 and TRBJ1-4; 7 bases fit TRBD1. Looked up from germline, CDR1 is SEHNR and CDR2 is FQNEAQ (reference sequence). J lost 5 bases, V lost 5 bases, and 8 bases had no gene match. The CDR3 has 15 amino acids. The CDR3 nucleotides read TGTGCCAGCAGCCCACCGTGGACAGGCAATGAAAAACTGTTTTTT. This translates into CASSPPWTGNEKLFF.

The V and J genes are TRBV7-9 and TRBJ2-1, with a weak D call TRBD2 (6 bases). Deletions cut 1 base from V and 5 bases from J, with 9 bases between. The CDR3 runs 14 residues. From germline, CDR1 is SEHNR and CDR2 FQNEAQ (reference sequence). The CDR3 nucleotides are TGTGCCAGCAGCTTAGAACTAGCCCACAATGAGCAGTTCTTC. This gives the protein CASSLELAHNEQFF.

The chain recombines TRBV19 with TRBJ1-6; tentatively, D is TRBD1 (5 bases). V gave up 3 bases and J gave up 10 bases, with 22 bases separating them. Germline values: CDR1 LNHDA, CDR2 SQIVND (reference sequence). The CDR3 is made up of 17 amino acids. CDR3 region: CASSILSGGKKFSPLHF. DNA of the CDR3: TGTGCCAGTAGTATCCTTTCGGGGGGGAAGAAGTTCTCACCCCTCCACTTT.

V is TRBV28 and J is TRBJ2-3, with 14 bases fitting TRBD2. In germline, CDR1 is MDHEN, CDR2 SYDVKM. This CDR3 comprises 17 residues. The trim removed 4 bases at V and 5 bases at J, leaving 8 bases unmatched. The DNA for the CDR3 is TGTGCCAGCAGTTCCGGACTAGCGGGAGGAGGGGGAGATACGCAGTATTTT. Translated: CASSSGLAGGGGDTQYF.

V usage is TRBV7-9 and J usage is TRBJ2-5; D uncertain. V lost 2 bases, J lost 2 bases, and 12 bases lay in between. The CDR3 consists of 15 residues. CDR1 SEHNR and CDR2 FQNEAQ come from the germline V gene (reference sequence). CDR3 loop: CASSLSVTVQETQYF. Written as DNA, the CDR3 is TGTGCCAGCAGCTTAAGTGTCACCGTACAAGAGACCCAGTACTTC.